The sequence of this T cell receptor beta chain was determined in a study of identical twins. The germline V gene has CDR1 DFQATT and CDR2 SNEGSKA (reference sequence). The CDR3 is made up of 15 amino acids. The V segment lost 1 base and the J segment 4 bases; nucleotides outside the gene matches: 8. Addition of a universal primer site occurred through template switching, and cDNA carried unique molecular identifiers. TCRdb reanalysed the 5' RACE reads using MiXCR and keeps one entry per CDR3 protein. The table records some 1,700,000 distinct CDR3 sequences, roughly a third of them present only once. Notes on the study in general: Recombination models fit unrelated individuals' TCR alpha sharing but underestimated twins'. For out-of-frame beta sequences, excess twin sharing was weaker.

For this clonotype: Its antigen is currently unknown.

The specimen sequenced was cord blood. The chain has TRBV20-1 and TRBJ2-5; 8 bases fit TRBD2. The clonotype originates from a newborn girl in good health. CDR3 sequence: CSARGLAGIGETQYF. CDR3 DNA: TGCAGTGCTAGAGGATTAGCGGGAATCGGAGAGACCCAGTACTTC.